Listed below are T cell receptor beta chains from one sample, sequenced in a study of siplizumab effects on memory and regulatory T cells. Repertoires were generated with immunoSEQ multiplex PCR, while TCRdb's copy carries only in-frame clones and drops some. The sample consists of 99,000 or so clones, about 92% of them appearing once. Sequences were obtained from CD4+ T cells sorted from blood. The receptors were gathered from a human donor in good health. Both conserved end residues are trimmed from each CDR3. D genes are given only for firm matches.

v_call: TRBV7-9
d_call: .
cdr3_aa: ASSTTSVLYGYT

v_call: TRBV9
d_call: .
cdr3_aa: ASSVAVRGPDTEAF

v_call: TRBV6-1
d_call: .
cdr3_aa: ASSEHRTTYNEQF

v_call: TRBV15
d_call: .
cdr3_aa: ATSRDRGDYEQY

v_call: TRBV7-7
d_call: TRBD2
cdr3_aa: ASSPLLGGGYEQY

v_call: TRBV5-1
d_call: TRBD1
cdr3_aa: ASSSTGTAGNTIY

v_call: TRBV7-8
d_call: TRBD1
cdr3_aa: ASSLRASTGALTDTQY

v_call: TRBV10-1
d_call: .
cdr3_aa: ASGDGGIGNTIY

v_call: TRBV5-6
d_call: .
cdr3_aa: ASSLPPTYEQY

v_call: TRBV7-3
d_call: .
cdr3_aa: ASSLRGQSNTEAF

v_call: TRBV7-9
d_call: .
cdr3_aa: AGSSDASYEQY

v_call: TRBV19
d_call: TRBD1
cdr3_aa: ASTPGQGPLYGYT

v_call: TRBV6-5
d_call: TRBD2
cdr3_aa: ASSSNRGGLAQEQY

v_call: TRBV18
d_call: .
cdr3_aa: ASSPRVLIYGANVLT

v_call: TRBV5-8
d_call: .
cdr3_aa: ASSPISGLENNEQF

v_call: TRBV5-1
d_call: TRBD2
cdr3_aa: ASSFRTSGSNYEQY

v_call: TRBV2
d_call: .
cdr3_aa: ASSEADVGRTVTQY

v_call: TRBV10-3
d_call: .
cdr3_aa: AISGLNTEAF

v_call: TRBV19
d_call: TRBD2
cdr3_aa: ASSIDARTSGRTDTQY

v_call: TRBV4-3
d_call: .
cdr3_aa: ASSQEKGGTISNYGYT

v_call: TRBV7-9
d_call: TRBD2
cdr3_aa: ASSLSALAGVPYEQY

v_call: TRBV13
d_call: TRBD2
cdr3_aa: ASSLYREASGRGNEQY

v_call: TRBV18
d_call: .
cdr3_aa: ASSDQLNTEAF

v_call: TRBV7-9
d_call: TRBD1
cdr3_aa: ASSLAQGARTGELF

v_call: TRBV7-2
d_call: TRBD1
cdr3_aa: ASSLRTGLMGTEAF

v_call: TRBV19
d_call: .
cdr3_aa: ASSTGGDTEQY